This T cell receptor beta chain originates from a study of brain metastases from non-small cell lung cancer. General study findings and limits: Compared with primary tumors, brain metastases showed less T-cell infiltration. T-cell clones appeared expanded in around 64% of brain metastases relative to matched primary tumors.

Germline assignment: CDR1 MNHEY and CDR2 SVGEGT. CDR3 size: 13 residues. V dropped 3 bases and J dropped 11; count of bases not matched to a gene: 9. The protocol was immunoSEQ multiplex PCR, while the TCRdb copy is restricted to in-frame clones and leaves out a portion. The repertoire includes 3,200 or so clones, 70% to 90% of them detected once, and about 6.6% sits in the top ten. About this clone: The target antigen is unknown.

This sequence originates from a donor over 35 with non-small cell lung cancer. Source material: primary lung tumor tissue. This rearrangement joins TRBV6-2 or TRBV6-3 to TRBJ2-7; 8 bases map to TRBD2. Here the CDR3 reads CASSYKREGLEYF. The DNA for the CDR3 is TGTGCCAGCAGTTATAAACGGGAGGGCCTGGAGTACTTC.